The following is a T cell receptor beta chain sequence with its context. This sample was included in a study of shared clonotypes between healthy human individuals. Per germline, CDR1 PRHDT and CDR2 FYEKMQ (reference sequence). V lost 5 bases and J 8 bases, leaving 18 bases between the germline ends. The CDR3 runs to 15 residues. Sorted subsets were amplified in replicate PCRs using 200 ng DNA, about 30,000 T cell genomes. Libraries were prepared by immunoSEQ multiplex PCR; TCRdb keeps only in-frame clonotypes and omits some of them. The sample holds over 300,000 clones, over 75% seen once. The sequencing sample was made of memory CD8+ T cells sorted from blood. The subset was: CD45RO+ cells pooled with CCR7-negative TemRA cells. The chain is built from TRBV13 and TRBJ1-4; TRBD1 is a possible D gene (6 bases). This clonotype originated in a man aged 18 to 29 in good health. Here the CDR3 reads CASSPPGGRGEKLFF. CDR3 nucleotides: TGTGCCAGCAGCCCCCCCGGGGGCCGTGGGGAAAAACTGTTTTTT.